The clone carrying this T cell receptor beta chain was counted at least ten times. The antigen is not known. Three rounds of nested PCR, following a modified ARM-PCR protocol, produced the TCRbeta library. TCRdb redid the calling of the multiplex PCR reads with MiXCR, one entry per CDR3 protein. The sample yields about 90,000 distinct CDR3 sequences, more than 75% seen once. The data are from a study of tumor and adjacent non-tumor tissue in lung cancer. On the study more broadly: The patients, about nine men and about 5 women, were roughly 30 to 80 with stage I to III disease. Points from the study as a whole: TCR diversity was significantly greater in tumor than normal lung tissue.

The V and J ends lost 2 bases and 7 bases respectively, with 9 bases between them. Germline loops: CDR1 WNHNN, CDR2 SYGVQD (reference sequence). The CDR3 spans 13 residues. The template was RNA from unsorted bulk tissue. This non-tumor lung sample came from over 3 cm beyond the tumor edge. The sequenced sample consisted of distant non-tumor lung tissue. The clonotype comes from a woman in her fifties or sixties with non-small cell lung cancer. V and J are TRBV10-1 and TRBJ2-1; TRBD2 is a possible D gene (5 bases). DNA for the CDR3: TGCGCCAGCAGTGAGAATTCGGGGAATGAGCAGTTCTTC. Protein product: CASSENSGNEQFF.